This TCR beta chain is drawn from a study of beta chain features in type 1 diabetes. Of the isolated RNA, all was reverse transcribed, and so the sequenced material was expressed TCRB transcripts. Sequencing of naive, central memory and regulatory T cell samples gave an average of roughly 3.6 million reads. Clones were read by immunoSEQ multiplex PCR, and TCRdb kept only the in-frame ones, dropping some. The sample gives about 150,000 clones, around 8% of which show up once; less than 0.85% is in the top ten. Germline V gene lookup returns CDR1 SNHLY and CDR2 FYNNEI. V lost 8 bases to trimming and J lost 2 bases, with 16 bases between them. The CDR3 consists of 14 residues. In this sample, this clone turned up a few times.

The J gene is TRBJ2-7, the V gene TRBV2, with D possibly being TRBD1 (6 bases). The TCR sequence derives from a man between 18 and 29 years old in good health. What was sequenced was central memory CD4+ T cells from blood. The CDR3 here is CASCVGAGTYEQYF. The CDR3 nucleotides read TGTGCCAGCTGTGTGGGGGCAGGGACCTACGAGCAGTACTTC.